This TCR beta chain derives from a study of T cell responses to AZD1222 COVID-19 vaccine. Details on this clone: Its antigen remains unidentified.

Germline V gene lookup returns CDR1 MNHEY and CDR2 SVGAGI. V lost 0 bases and J lost 1; bases outside the gene matches: 4. The CDR3 spans 16 residues. Produced via immunoSEQ multiplex PCR; TCRdb's table is partial and in-frame only. The sample lists roughly 170,000 clones; about 91% were seen once. Overall study results and limits: Every sample of the repertoires postdated the peak T cell response. Seropositive AZD1222 recipients at baseline numbered only five or six.

V gene TRBV6-5 combines with J gene TRBJ1-1; 8 nucleotides line up with TRBD1. The source was peripheral blood, collected on day 0 of AZD1222 vaccination. The TCR comes from an adult in good health. The DNA of the CDR3 is TGTGCCAGCAGTTACTCGACAGGGGCTACGAACACTGAAGCTTTCTTT. As protein: CASSYSTGATNTEAFF.